This T cell receptor (beta chain) was observed in a study of shared clonotypes between healthy human individuals. Study information: Each donor had three CD4 naive, three CD4 memory, two CD8 naive and one CD8 memory plate. Study-wide results and caveats: It was observed that approximately 5% of naive CD4 clonotypes were shared across a handful of donors. The study drew on few donors, limiting represented genetic and exposure-history diversity.

For this clone: Its antigen is currently unknown.

Some clones are missing from TCRdb's copy, which holds only in-frame ones; the method was immunoSEQ multiplex PCR. The table includes over 1.4 million clones, around 95% detected once. Subsets obtained from CD4+ cells comprised CD45RA+ naive and CD45RA-negative memory cells. Germline CDR1 SGHVS, CDR2 FNYEAQ. V gave up 4 bases and J gave up 3 bases, with 16 bases separating them. This CDR3 spans 16 amino acids. The clonotype comes from a man aged 25-45 years in good health. The specimen sequenced was naive CD4+ T cells sorted from blood. Subset: CD45RA+ positively selected. The chain recombines TRBV7-6 with TRBJ1-5; D possibly corresponds to TRBD1 (6 bases). The CDR3 region is CASSCEQGEYNQPQHF. For the CDR3, the DNA is TGTGCCAGCAGCTGCGAACAGGGTGAGTACAATCAGCCCCAGCATTTT. Supplemented by reference TRBV7-6 and TRBJ1-5, the full variable domain reads GAGVSQSPRYKVTKRGQDVALRCDPISGHVSLYWYRQALGQGPEFLTYFNYEAQQDKSGLPNDRFSAERPEGSISTLTIQRTEQRDSAMYRCASSCEQGEYNQPQHFGDGTRLSIL.